These 27 T cell receptor beta chains originate from one sample sequenced in a study of long-term antiretroviral therapy in people with HIV. Assay version v3.0 of immunoSEQ was used, and it was run at survey level. Assay: immunoSEQ multiplex PCR; the TCRdb copy retains only in-frame clones and omits some. In the table there are under 45,000 clones, 80% of which are singletons. This specimen was unsorted PBMCs, taken 3.4 years after starting antiretroviral therapy. The receptors here all came from a man aged 30 to 45 with HIV.

The chain recombines TRBV5-4 with TRBJ2-1, with TRBD2 as a possible D gene (6 bases). The CDR3 totals 14 residues. V lost 0 bases, J lost 7 bases, and 11 bases lay in between. Germline lookup yields CDR1 SGHNT and CDR2 YYREEE (reference sequence). The CDR3 loop reads CASSLARERNEQFF. The CDR3 coding sequence is TGTGCCAGCAGCTTGGCACGGGAGAGGAATGAGCAGTTCTTC.

V and J are TRBV5-1 and TRBJ2-2; no clear D. The V end was cut by 4 bases, the J end by 0 bases, with 4 bases between. Germline assignment: CDR1 SGHRS and CDR2 YFSETQ. This CDR3 is built from 13 residues. The CDR3 DNA sequence: TGCGCCAGCAGCCTCACGAACACCGGGGAGCTGTTTTTT. This encodes CASSLTNTGELFF.

The chain combines TRBV28 with TRBJ1-2; TRBD1 might be the D (5 bases). With 6 bases removed from V and 3 bases from J, the gap between germline ends came to 20 bases. The CDR3 runs to 16 residues. Looked up from germline, CDR1 is MDHEN and CDR2 is SYDVKM. CDR3 loop: CASSTSFKRGHYGYTF. The CDR3 nucleotides are TGTGCCAGCAGCACATCCTTCAAAAGGGGACACTATGGCTACACCTTC.

The chain joins TRBV10-2 to TRBJ2-1, with D possibly being TRBD2 (6 bases). This CDR3 comprises 14 residues. V lost 6 bases and J 6 bases, leaving 15 bases between the germline ends. The germline V gene encodes CDR1 WSHSY and CDR2 SAAADI. The CDR3 loop is CASSRDWGPNEQFF. CDR3 bases: TGCGCCAGCAGCCGGGACTGGGGCCCCAATGAGCAGTTCTTC.

The chain is built from TRBV29-1 and TRBJ1-2; TRBD1 aligns across 9 bases. Trimming at V came to 5 bases and at J to 7 bases, leaving 8 bases not matched to a gene. Germline V lookup: CDR1 SQVTM, CDR2 ANQGSEA. The CDR3 is made up of 13 amino acids. DNA for the CDR3: TGCAGCGTTCAACCCGGGACAGGGAGTGGCTACACCTTC. It encodes CSVQPGTGSGYTF.

The V call is TRBV4-1, the J call TRBJ2-1; D unclear. Deletions cut 0 bases from V and 1 base from J, with 7 bases between. In germline, CDR1 is MGHRA, CDR2 YSYEKL. The CDR3 totals 15 residues. CDR3 coding DNA: TGCGCCAGCAGCCAAGAGATCTTTTCCTACAATGAGCAGTTCTTC. It is translated as CASSQEIFSYNEQFF.

This chain connects TRBV15 to TRBJ1-2, with D tentatively TRBD1 (5 bases). Germline loops: CDR1 LNHNV, CDR2 YYDKDF (reference sequence). The CDR3 length is 15 residues. The germline V and J ends were trimmed by 3 bases and 6 bases, with 17 bases remaining between them. The CDR3 loop is CATSRVGLSMHGYTF. The DNA of the CDR3 is TGTGCCACCAGCAGGGTGGGACTCTCCATGCATGGCTACACCTTC.

The J gene is TRBJ1-1, the V gene TRBV30; a possible D gene is TRBD1 (5 bases). Trimming pared 0 bases from V and 5 bases from J, leaving 10 bases between. In germline, CDR1 is GTSNPN, CDR2 SVGIG (reference sequence). The CDR3 sequence is 13 residues long. The CDR3 is CAWSVRGSTEAFF. CDR3 nucleotides: TGTGCCTGGAGTGTACGGGGCTCGACTGAAGCTTTCTTT.

The chain uses TRBV15 and TRBJ2-3, with D possibly being TRBD1 or TRBD2 (5 bases each). Trimming stripped 2 bases from V and 0 bases from J, with 9 bases between. CDR1 is LNHNV and CDR2 is YYDKDF in the germline V gene (reference sequence). This CDR3 has 15 residues. The CDR3 DNA is TGTGCCACCAGCAGAACTTGGGACAGCACAGATACGCAGTATTTT. As protein: CATSRTWDSTDTQYF.

Only a few counts were recorded for this clone. The chain's CDR3 is CSVPGQGYSGANVLTF. The CDR3 nucleotides are TGCAGCGTTCCGGGACAGGGCTACTCTGGGGCCAACGTCCTGACTTTC. The genes are TRBV29-1 and TRBJ2-6; 9 nucleotides align to TRBD1. There are 16 residues in the CDR3. Germline V gene lookup returns CDR1 SQVTM and CDR2 ANQGSEA. Losses at the gene ends were 5 bases for V and 0 bases for J; bases not matched to a gene: 5.

The rearrangement joins TRBV7-2 to TRBJ2-7; 10 positions agree with TRBD1. After removal of 4 bases from V and 3 bases from J, the junction contained 3 bases not matched to a gene. Germline-derived CDR1 and CDR2 are SGHTA and FQGNSA. The length of the CDR3 is 14 residues. The CDR3: CASSSRTGGYEQYF. Written as DNA, the CDR3 is TGTGCCAGCAGCTCCCGGACAGGGGGCTACGAGCAGTACTTC.

The chain combines TRBV28 with TRBJ1-2; no definite D call. Per the germline V gene, CDR1 is MDHEN and CDR2 is SYDVKM. The CDR3 runs to 12 residues. Trimming left V 5 bases short and J 8 bases short, with 12 bases between. The CDR3 DNA reads as TGTGCCAGCAGTACCCCTCAAAGGGGCTACACCTTC. The encoded protein is CASSTPQRGYTF.

This chain connects TRBV21-1 to TRBJ2-7; whether TRBD2, the table's D call, matches the DNA was not checked. TRBV21-1 represents a pseudogene. CDR3 length: 14 residues. CDR3 sequence (DNA): TGTGCCAGCAGAACTAGCGGGAGTTCCTACGAGCAGTACTTC. Translated: CASRTSGSSYEQYF.

This clone was seen just once. V usage is TRBV7-9 and J usage is TRBJ2-3, with D perhaps matching TRBD2 (5 bases). Germline V gene data show CDR1 as SEHNR and CDR2 as FQNEAQ (reference sequence). CDR3 length: 14 amino acids. With 5 bases removed from V and 4 bases from J, the gap between germline ends came to 13 bases. CDR3 nucleotides: TGTGCCAGCAGCCCGGACTTCTCGGCAGATACGCAGTATTTT. It codes for CASSPDFSADTQYF.

The chain uses TRBV5-6 and TRBJ2-7; D may be TRBD1 (5 bases). CDR1 is SGHDT and CDR2 is YYEEEE in the germline V gene. Trimming stripped 1 base from V and 6 bases from J, with 11 bases between. CDR3 length: 13 amino acids. The CDR3 coding sequence is TGTGCCAGCAGCTTGATGGGGCTTGGCGAGCAGTACTTC. The encoded protein is CASSLMGLGEQYF.

This clone was seen a few times. The chain carries TRBV21-1 and TRBJ1-5; no DNA check was done on the table's D call, TRBD1. TRBV21-1 is noted as a pseudogene. The CDR3 loop spans 12 amino acids. The CDR3 DNA sequence: TGTGCCAGCGGGGACAGAAATCAGCCCCAGCATTTT. Amino acid sequence: CASGDRNQPQHF.

This rearrangement joins TRBV18 to TRBJ1-4; D is possibly TRBD1 (5 bases). The V end lost 2 bases, the J end lost 7 bases, and 11 bases lay between the germline ends. Germline loops: CDR1 KGHSH, CDR2 LQKENI. The CDR3 is 14 residues long. The CDR3 reads CASSPVAGSEKLFF. The DNA for the CDR3 is TGTGCCAGCTCACCAGTGGCAGGGTCTGAAAAACTGTTTTTT.

This clone is a singleton in its sample. The rearrangement joins TRBV2 to TRBJ1-5; D is undetermined. CDR1 SNHLY and CDR2 FYNNEI come from the germline V gene. CDR3 length equals 12 residues. The V end lost 3 bases, the J end lost 7 bases, and 7 bases lay between the germline ends. The CDR3 reads CASSDKGQPQHF. The CDR3 bases are TGTGCCAGCAGTGATAAGGGCCAGCCCCAGCATTTT.

This clone was observed once. The J gene is TRBJ2-7, the V gene TRBV28; TRBD2 matches 15 bases. This CDR3 comprises 19 residues. J was trimmed by 2 bases and V by 5 bases; bases with no gene match: 13. Germline loops: CDR1 MDHEN, CDR2 SYDVKM. Written as DNA, the CDR3 is TGTGCCAGCAGTCCCCGGACTAGCGGGAGGGCCTTCTCCACCTACGAGCAGTACTTC. It specifies CASSPRTSGRAFSTYEQYF. Full variable domain (outside the CDR3, taken from reference TRBV28 and TRBJ2-7): DVKVTQSSRYLVKRTGEKVFLECVQDMDHENMFWYRQDPGLGLRLIYFSYDVKMKEKGDIPEGYSVSREKKERFSLILESASTNQTSMYLCASSPRTSGRAFSTYEQYFGPGTRLTVT.

In nucleotides, the CDR3 is TGTGCCAGCTCACCACTAGATGGGGGCGCTTTCTTT. This encodes CASSPLDGGAFF. The J gene is TRBJ1-1, the V gene TRBV18; a weak D match, TRBD1 (6 bases). CDR1 KGHSH and CDR2 LQKENI come from the germline V gene. V was pared by 1 base and J by 11 bases, with 11 bases between. This CDR3 region has 12 residues.

The V gene is TRBV7-9, the J gene TRBJ2-1; 9 nucleotides match TRBD1. The germline gives CDR1 SEHNR, CDR2 FQNEAQ (reference sequence). The CDR3 totals 14 residues. V lost 6 bases and J lost 6; bases outside the gene matches: 6. CDR3 DNA sequence: TGTGCCAGCAGAACCGGGACAGGGCTCAATGAGCAGTTCTTC. Translation: CASRTGTGLNEQFF.

The chain has TRBV4-3 and TRBJ2-1; D possibly corresponds to TRBD2 (5 bases). This CDR3 has 15 residues. Germline V CDR1 and CDR2: LGHNA, YSLEER. Trimming shortened V by 3 bases and J by 0 bases, and 9 bases separated the two germline ends. The CDR3 loop is CASSQRRNSYNEQFF. The CDR3 DNA follows: TGCGCCAGCAGCCAGCGGAGGAACTCCTACAATGAGCAGTTCTTC.

The rearrangement links TRBV28 to TRBJ2-3; TRBD2 matches 11 bases. The germline gives CDR1 MDHEN, CDR2 SYDVKM. CDR3 length: 16 amino acids. Trimming took 4 bases from V and 5 from J; bases not matched to a gene: 8. This CDR3 reads CASSYPGTSGLDTQYF. The CDR3 DNA follows: TGTGCCAGCAGTTACCCCGGGACTAGCGGACTAGATACGCAGTATTTT.

The table lists this clone with a few counts. The rearrangement joins TRBV12-2 to TRBJ2-7. TRBV12-2 is labeled a pseudogene. The CDR3 covers 16 residues. The CDR3: CASRLAWGCWYYEQYF. Written as DNA, the CDR3 is TGTGCAAGTCGCTTAGCCTGGGGGTGCTGGTACTACGAGCAGTACTTC.

Concerning this clone itself: The same CDR3 arises from other DNA sequences in this sample as well. The chain recombines TRBV30 with TRBJ1-6; D is uncertain. CDR3 length equals 13 residues. CDR1 is GTSNPN, CDR2 SVGIG, per germline (reference sequence). The germline V and J ends were trimmed by 0 bases and 7 bases, with 7 bases remaining between them. The DNA for the CDR3 is TGTGCCTGGAGTGTAGGTGGAAATTCACCCCTCCACTTT. This codes for CAWSVGGNSPLHF.

This clone has a handful of counts. The chain carries TRBV2 and TRBJ2-7, with 12 bases aligning to TRBD2. Germline values: CDR1 SNHLY, CDR2 FYNNEI. The CDR3 has 13 residues. Germline trimming cut 7 bases from V and 7 bases from J; bases unmatched to any gene: 5. Here the CDR3 reads CASTSGRAEEQYF. DNA of the CDR3: TGTGCCAGCACTAGCGGGAGGGCCGAGGAGCAGTACTTC.

The chain recombines TRBV19 with TRBJ1-1; D possibly corresponds to TRBD1 (6 bases). V lost 7 bases, J lost 0 bases, and 12 bases lay in between. This CDR3 has 14 residues. CDR1 LNHDA and CDR2 SQIVND come from the germline V gene (reference sequence). This chain's CDR3 is CASTRTVLNTEAFF. The CDR3 nucleotides read TGTGCCAGTACCAGGACAGTCTTGAACACTGAAGCTTTCTTT.